The next 20 T cell receptor beta chains were all read from a single sample in a study of T cell responses to AZD1222 COVID-19 vaccine. Profiled with immunoSEQ multiplex PCR; TCRdb holds only in-frame clones, not every one. The repertoire consists of around 150,000 clones, with just over 90% occurring once and the leading ten covering less than 2.5%. The material sequenced was peripheral blood, taken 28 days after the second AZD1222 dose. These receptors all come from an adult who received the AZD1222 COVID-19 vaccine.

This clone was found a few times. Other DNA sequences within the sample encode an identical CDR3. The chain links TRBV7-8 to TRBJ1-6; TRBD1 matches 9 bases. After removal of 6 bases from V and 6 bases from J, the junction contained 9 bases not matched to a gene. Germline lookup yields CDR1 SGHVS and CDR2 FQNEAQ. The CDR3 runs 16 residues. The CDR3: CASSPTGGRGNSPLHF. DNA of the CDR3: TGTGCCAGCAGTCCAACAGGGGGCAGGGGTAATTCACCCCTCCACTTT.

V usage is TRBV15 and J usage is TRBJ2-2; unclear D gene. Trimming left V 2 bases short and J 3 bases short, with 4 bases between. Germline V CDR1 and CDR2: LNHNV, YYDKDF (reference sequence). The length of the CDR3 is 13 residues. The CDR3 region has the DNA TGTGCCACCAGCAGATCGGACACCGGGGAGCTGTTTTTT. Its translation: CATSRSDTGELFF.

The J gene is TRBJ1-1, the V gene TRBV7-9, with no clear D. Germline-derived CDR1 and CDR2 are SEHNR and FQNEAQ (reference sequence). The V and J ends lost 1 base and 5 bases respectively, with 14 bases between them. The CDR3 spans 15 residues. The CDR3 spells CASSLVSLPGTEAFF. CDR3 sequence (DNA): TGTGCCAGCAGCTTAGTGAGTCTCCCGGGGACTGAAGCTTTCTTT.

J is TRBJ1-2 and V is TRBV6-5; no reliable D call. The germline V gene encodes CDR1 MNHEY and CDR2 SVGAGI. CDR3 length equals 15 residues. Trimming pared 7 bases from V and 2 bases from J, leaving 17 bases between. The CDR3 protein is CASKPNGEINYGYTF. For the CDR3, the DNA is TGTGCCAGCAAGCCTAACGGGGAGATCAACTATGGCTACACCTTC.

This chain uses TRBV10-3 with TRBJ2-7; the D is unclear. CDR3 length equals 13 residues. V shed 6 bases and J shed 6 bases, with 15 bases lying between them. Germline V CDR1 and CDR2: ENHRY, SYGVKD. The CDR3 loop reads CAISPVLDSEQYF. The CDR3 DNA sequence: TGTGCCATCAGCCCAGTTTTGGATAGCGAGCAGTACTTC.

The chain links TRBV6-5 to TRBJ2-1; no firm D call. This CDR3 is 14 amino acids long. Trimming stripped 2 bases from V and 2 bases from J, with 7 bases between. Germline CDR1 is MNHEY and CDR2 is SVGAGI. The CDR3 here is CASSYGGAYNEQFF. The CDR3 DNA sequence: TGTGCCAGCAGTTACGGTGGTGCCTACAATGAGCAGTTCTTC.

In its sample, this clone was seen once. The chain couples TRBV7-2 to TRBJ1-3; D unclear. Trimming removed 5 bases at V and 2 bases at J, with 7 bases between. The CDR3 has 13 residues. CDR1 is SGHTA and CDR2 is FQGNSA in the germline V gene. CDR3 region: CASSKDPGNTIYF. CDR3 DNA sequence: TGTGCCAGCAGCAAGGACCCTGGAAACACCATATATTTT.

This clone has a single count. The chain uses TRBV15 and TRBJ2-7; D uncertain. This CDR3 is 15 amino acids long. Trimming cost V 1 base and J 1 base, with 11 bases left between them. Germline CDR1 is LNHNV and CDR2 is YYDKDF (reference sequence). Here the CDR3 reads CATSRGRGSSYEQYF. Here the CDR3 DNA reads TGTGCCACCAGCAGAGGACGTGGCAGTTCCTACGAGCAGTACTTC. Full variable domain (outside the CDR3, taken from reference TRBV15 and TRBJ2-7): DAMVIQNPRYQVTQFGKPVTLSCSQTLNHNVMYWYQQKSSQAPKLLFHYYDKDFNNEADTPDNFQSRRPNTSFCFLDIRSPGLGDTAMYLCATSRGRGSSYEQYFGPGTRLTVT.

V and J are TRBV28 and TRBJ2-5, with D unresolved. The CDR3 loop spans 13 amino acids. The V end was cut by 5 bases, the J end by 0 bases, with 7 bases between. Looked up from germline, CDR1 is MDHEN and CDR2 is SYDVKM. This CDR3 is CASSTTDQETQYF. DNA of the CDR3: TGTGCCAGCAGTACCACAGACCAAGAGACCCAGTACTTC.

The chain joins TRBV29-1 to TRBJ1-5; D is undetermined. V was trimmed by 7 bases and J by 1 base, leaving 11 bases between them. CDR3 length equals 13 residues. CDR1 and CDR2 from the germline V gene are SQVTM and ANQGSEA. CDR3: CSAVGGSNQPQHF. For the CDR3, the DNA is TGCAGCGCCGTCGGCGGGAGCAATCAGCCCCAGCATTTT.

J is TRBJ2-3 and V is TRBV6-4; TRBD1 or TRBD2 may be the D gene (5 bases each). Trimming cost V 10 bases and J 4 bases, with 18 bases left between them. Per germline, CDR1 MRHNA and CDR2 SNTAGT. CDR3 size: 14 residues. As DNA, the CDR3 is TGTGCCACTAGCCGGGACCCCGAGGCAGATACGCAGTATTTT. It translates to CATSRDPEADTQYF.

V is TRBV6-1 and J is TRBJ1-2; D remains unclear. The CDR3 is 14 amino acids. Trimming removed 2 bases from V and 8 bases from J, with 15 bases in between. The germline CDR1 and CDR2 sequences are MNHNS and SASEGT. CDR3 amino acids: CASSESRASGGYTF. The CDR3 nucleotides read TGTGCCAGCAGTGAATCGAGGGCGAGTGGAGGCTACACCTTC.

The rearrangement joins TRBV24-1 to TRBJ2-1, with TRBD2 as a possible D gene (6 bases). Germline CDR1 and CDR2: KGHDR and SFDVKD. The CDR3 sequence is 15 residues long. V lost 5 bases and J lost 4, with 14 bases in between. The CDR3 DNA reads TGTGCCACCAGTGCTGGGGGAGGCGGGTACAATGAGCAGTTCTTC. Translation: CATSAGGGGYNEQFF.

The chain joins TRBV3-1 (or the pseudogene TRBV3-2) to TRBJ1-2; no reliable D call. The CDR3 contains 15 residues. Germline-derived CDR1 and CDR2 are LGHDT and YNNKEL (reference sequence). V lost 0 bases, J lost 9 bases, and 17 bases lay in between. This CDR3 reads CASSQEGGARGSYTF. The CDR3 region has the DNA TGTGCCAGCAGCCAAGAGGGAGGCGCACGTGGTAGCTACACCTTC.

The rearrangement uses TRBV11-2 and TRBJ1-2; tentative D call: TRBD1 (6 bases). CDR1 is SGHAT, CDR2 FQNNGV, per germline. The CDR3 spans 16 residues. V was trimmed by 1 base and J by 2 bases, leaving 14 bases between them. The CDR3 region is CASSLARDTANYGYTF. As DNA, the CDR3 is TGTGCCAGCAGCTTAGCCCGGGACACCGCAAACTATGGCTACACCTTC.

CDR3 amino acids: CASGRLEGNEQFF. CDR3 coding DNA: TGTGCCAGCGGCAGGTTAGAGGGGAATGAGCAGTTCTTC. The V gene is TRBV2, the J gene TRBJ2-1; D is possibly TRBD1 or TRBD2 (5 bases each). The V end was cut by 8 bases, the J end by 7 bases, with 15 bases between. CDR1 is SNHLY, CDR2 FYNNEI, per germline. CDR3 length: 13 residues.

The chain combines TRBV5-1 with TRBJ2-1; possibly TRBD2 for D (7 bases). V dropped 7 bases and J dropped 6 bases, with 14 bases sitting between them. Germline CDR1 reads SGHRS; CDR2 reads YFSETQ. The CDR3 contains 13 residues. CDR3 coding DNA: TGCGCCAGCGGGGGCGGGAGAGTCAATGAGCAGTTCTTC. Protein product: CASGGGRVNEQFF.

The chain employs TRBV29-1 and TRBJ2-7, with a weak D call TRBD2 (5 bases). V shed 3 bases and J shed 3 bases, with 9 bases lying between them. The CDR3 runs to 12 residues. From germline, CDR1 is SQVTM and CDR2 ANQGSEA. The CDR3 coding sequence is TGCAGCGTTGATACGGGAAACTACGAGCAGTACTTC. Protein: CSVDTGNYEQYF.

The V call is TRBV5-6, the J call TRBJ1-3; weak D call: TRBD1 (5 bases). V was clipped by 2 bases and J by 5 bases, with 11 bases between them. The germline V gene encodes CDR1 SGHDT and CDR2 YYEEEE. The CDR3 spans 14 residues. This chain's CDR3 is CASSFRQFRNTIYF. The DNA of the CDR3 is TGTGCCAGCAGCTTTCGACAGTTCCGAAACACCATATATTTT.

This chain joins TRBV6-6 and TRBJ2-1; no clear D gene. Germline values: CDR1 MNHNY, CDR2 SVGAGI (reference sequence). The CDR3 is 14 residues long. V was cut by 2 bases and J by 4 bases, with 9 bases left in between. CDR3 in amino acids: CASSYTLEYNEQFF. The DNA for the CDR3 is TGTGCCAGCAGTTACACCCTCGAGTACAATGAGCAGTTCTTC.